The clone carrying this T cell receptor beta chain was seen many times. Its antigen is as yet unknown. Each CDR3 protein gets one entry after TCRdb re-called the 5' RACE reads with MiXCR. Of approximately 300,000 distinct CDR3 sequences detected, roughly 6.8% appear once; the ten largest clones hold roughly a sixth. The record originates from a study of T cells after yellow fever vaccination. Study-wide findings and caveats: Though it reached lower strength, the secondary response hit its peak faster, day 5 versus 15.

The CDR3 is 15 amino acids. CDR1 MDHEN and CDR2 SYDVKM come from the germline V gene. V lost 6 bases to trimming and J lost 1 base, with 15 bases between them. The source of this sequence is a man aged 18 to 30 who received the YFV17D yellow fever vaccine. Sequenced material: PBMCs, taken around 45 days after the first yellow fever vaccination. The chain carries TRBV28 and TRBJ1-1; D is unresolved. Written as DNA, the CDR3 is TGTGCCAGCAGAAAAGCGATTTGGGGGAACACTGAAGCTTTCTTT. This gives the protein CASRKAIWGNTEAFF. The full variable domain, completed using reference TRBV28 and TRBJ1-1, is DVKVTQSSRYLVKRTGEKVFLECVQDMDHENMFWYRQDPGLGLRLIYFSYDVKMKEKGDIPEGYSVSREKKERFSLILESASTNQTSMYLCASRKAIWGNTEAFFGQGTRLTVV.